These 15 T cell receptor beta chains came from one sample sequenced in a study of T cells in Graves' hyperthyroidism and ophthalmopathy. Researchers amplified the TCR beta CDR3 regions from RNA transcripts. The TCR CDR3 was amplified in a first-round RT-PCR using the HTBI primer set. Using its own MiXCR run on the multiplex PCR reads, TCRdb lists one record per CDR3 protein. The sample yields hundreds of thousands of distinct CDR3 sequences, 35% to 40% seen once. The sample comprised blood. The receptor set was obtained from a man aged 18 to 29 with Graves' hyperthyroidism.

About this clonotype itself: This may be a read error, as it is one base from a much larger clone. The rearrangement joins TRBV9 to TRBJ1-4; D gene unclear. CDR3 length equals 13 residues. CDR1 is SGDLS and CDR2 is YYNGEE in the germline V gene. V was cut by 2 bases and J by 4 bases, with 6 bases left in between. The CDR3 here is CASSVADNEKLFF. The CDR3 region has the DNA TGTGCCAGCAGCGTGGCAGATAATGAAAAACTGTTTTTT.

V is TRBV10-2 and J is TRBJ2-5; unclear D gene. The CDR3 covers 14 residues. In germline, CDR1 is WSHSY, CDR2 SAAADI. V lost 5 bases, J lost 1 base, and 11 bases lay in between. This chain's CDR3 is CASSNRRSQETQYF. The CDR3 DNA reads TGCGCCAGCAGTAATCGAAGGTCCCAAGAGACCCAGTACTTC.

Note on this clonotype: This may come from a read error, since a much larger clone is one base off. This chain links TRBV7-3 with TRBJ1-3, with no clear D. The germline V gene has CDR1 SGHTA and CDR2 FQGTGA. This CDR3 is 13 amino acids long. The V end lost 5 bases, the J end lost 2 bases, and 7 bases lay between the germline ends. CDR3 residues: CASSQIPGNTIYF. The CDR3 DNA follows: TGTGCCAGCAGCCAAATCCCTGGAAACACCATATATTTT.

Only a few counts were recorded for this clonotype. V is TRBV4-3 and J is TRBJ2-7; D gene uncertain. Trimming removed 4 bases at V and 0 bases at J, with 13 bases between. This CDR3 spans 15 amino acids. Germline assignment: CDR1 LGHNA and CDR2 YSLEER. CDR3 sequence reads: CASSPQVQSSYEQYF. As DNA, the CDR3 is TGCGCCAGCAGCCCCCAGGTACAGAGCTCCTACGAGCAGTACTTC.

This clonotype was observed a handful of times. One end of the junction varies from germline; a read error may be responsible. V usage is TRBV5-1 and J usage is TRBJ1-1; 8 nucleotides line up with TRBD1. In germline, CDR1 is SGHRS, CDR2 YFSETQ. The CDR3 spans 13 residues. The CDR3 loop is CASSFPGGMEAFF. The CDR3, as DNA: TGTGCCAGCAGCTTCCCAGGGGGCATGGAAGCTTTCTTT. The full variable domain, completed using reference TRBV5-1 and TRBJ1-1, is KAGVTQTPRYLIKTRGQQVTLSCSPISGHRSVSWYQQTPGQGLQFLFEYFSETQRNKGNFPGRFSGRQFSNSRSEMNVSTLELGDSALYLCASSFPGGMEAFFGQGTRLTVV.

This clonotype was observed a few times. J is TRBJ2-5 and V is TRBV20-1; D gene ambiguous. Deletions cut 4 bases from V and 4 bases from J, with 10 bases between. Germline CDR1 and CDR2: DFQATT and SNEGSKA (reference sequence). CDR3 length equals 12 residues. The CDR3 DNA sequence: TGCAGTGCTAAGGGCGGAATAGAGACCCAGTACTTC. Protein: CSAKGGIETQYF.

This clonotype was detected many times. The chain couples TRBV7-8 to TRBJ1-5; D is ambiguous. The CDR3 sequence is 14 residues long. The germline V and J ends were trimmed by 1 base and 9 bases, with 13 bases remaining between them. Germline loops: CDR1 SGHVS, CDR2 FQNEAQ. The CDR3 DNA is TGTGCCAGCAGCTTAGGGACCGACCCAGGGCCCCAGCATTTT. This sequence encodes CASSLGTDPGPQHF.

V and J are TRBV7-2 and TRBJ2-5; a possible D gene is TRBD1 (6 bases). Trimming shortened V by 5 bases and J by 7 bases, and 17 bases separated the two germline ends. From germline, CDR1 is SGHTA and CDR2 FQGNSA. This CDR3 contains 14 residues. The DNA for the CDR3 is TGTGCCAGCAGCCAAGAACAGGGTGGAAGGACCCAGTACTTC. Encoded protein: CASSQEQGGRTQYF.

J is TRBJ1-5 and V is TRBV10-3; TRBD1 agrees at 12 bases. After removal of 10 bases from V and 2 bases from J, the junction contained 6 bases not matched to a gene. CDR3 size: 15 residues. CDR1 is ENHRY and CDR2 is SYGVKD in the germline V gene. CDR3 nucleotide sequence: TGTGCCACCGGGACAGGGGGCGCGGGCAATCAGCCCCAGCATTTT. This gives the protein CATGTGGAGNQPQHF.

This clonotype turned up a few times. This rearrangement joins TRBV19 to TRBJ2-5; D is ambiguous. Germline V gives CDR1 LNHDA, CDR2 SQIVND (reference sequence). Trimming left V 7 bases short and J 1 base short, with 7 bases between. The CDR3 extends over 12 amino acids. CDR3 DNA: TGTGCCAGTACCGACGGCCAAGAGACCCAGTACTTC. This translates into CASTDGQETQYF.

Turning to this clonotype: This may arise from a read error, as a much more abundant clone is one base away. The CDR3 reads CASSDSSWGPQHF. In DNA form, the CDR3 reads TGCGCCAGCAGTGATTCCTCTTGGGGGCCCCAGCATTTT. The chain combines TRBV10-1 with TRBJ1-5; D gene ambiguous. From germline, CDR1 is WNHNN and CDR2 SYGVQD (reference sequence). V dropped 3 bases and J dropped 9 bases, with 12 bases sitting between them. The CDR3 totals 13 residues.

About this clonotype: One end of the junction does not line up with germline, which may come from a read error. This rearrangement joins TRBV7-2 to TRBJ1-3; TRBD1 is a possible D gene (5 bases). CDR1 is SGHTA and CDR2 is FQGNSA in the germline V gene. This CDR3 region has 15 residues. CDR3 DNA: TGCGCCAGCAGCCAAAACGCGGGACCTGGAAACACCATATATTTT. Amino acids: CASSQNAGPGNTIYF.

This clonotype has ten or more counts. The J gene is TRBJ1-1, the V gene TRBV7-2; TRBD1 might be the D (5 bases). Germline V CDR1 and CDR2: SGHTA, FQGNSA. With 0 bases removed from V and 3 bases from J, the gap between germline ends came to 8 bases. The CDR3 is 14 amino acids. The CDR3 region has the DNA TGTGCCAGCAGCTTAGCCTCGGGGCACACTGAAGCTTTCTTT. Protein: CASSLASGHTEAFF.

The chain uses TRBV7-3 and TRBJ2-2, with 10 bases matching TRBD2. The CDR3 contains 16 residues. CDR1 and CDR2 (germline): SGHTA, FQGTGA. J gave up 1 base and V 6 bases, and 5 bases lay outside the gene matches. The CDR3 here is CASSHGLAVNTGELFF. In nucleotides, the CDR3 is TGTGCCAGCAGTCACGGACTAGCGGTGAACACCGGGGAGCTGTTTTTT.

CDR3 coding DNA: TGCAGCGTTGCCGGGGGAGGGACAGACCCATATGGCTACACCTTC. Its translation is CSVAGGGTDPYGYTF. The V gene is TRBV29-1, the J gene TRBJ1-2; 7 bases map to TRBD1. The germline CDR1 and CDR2 sequences are SQVTM and ANQGSEA. The junction had 13 bases not matched to a gene; V was cut back by 4 bases and J by 5 bases. The CDR3 covers 15 residues.